Below are 3 T cell receptor beta chains sequenced from a single sample in a study of blood T cell repertoires in COVID-19. Profiled with immunoSEQ multiplex PCR; TCRdb holds only in-frame clones, not every one. This table has roughly 250,000 clones, approximately 80% appearing once. The sample taken for sequencing was peripheral blood. These receptors were collected from an older woman with active or convalescent COVID-19.

The V and J genes are TRBV6-6 and TRBJ1-2; D is undetermined. Germline V gene lookup returns CDR1 MNHNY and CDR2 SVGAGI (reference sequence). Trimming took off 5 bases at V and 8 bases at J, with 15 bases between the two ends. The CDR3 has 13 amino acids. DNA of the CDR3: TGTGCCAGCAGTCCCCGGGCGGGCTTGGGCTACACCTTC. This encodes CASSPRAGLGYTF.

The chain carries TRBV9 and TRBJ1-4, with D possibly being TRBD1 (6 bases). With 0 bases removed from V and 2 bases from J, the gap between germline ends came to 14 bases. CDR3 length: 17 residues. Germline assignment: CDR1 SGDLS and CDR2 YYNGEE. This CDR3 is CASSVGTGWGTNEKLFF. In DNA, the CDR3 is TGTGCCAGCAGCGTAGGAACAGGGTGGGGGACTAATGAAAAACTGTTTTTT.

This clone appeared a few times. V is TRBV3-1 (or the pseudogene TRBV3-2) and J is TRBJ1-2; no reliable D call. CDR3 length: 14 residues. V lost 0 bases to trimming and J lost 4 bases, with 9 bases between them. The germline CDR1 and CDR2 sequences are LGHDT and YNNKEL (reference sequence). The CDR3 reads CASSQDPRGYGYTF. The CDR3 nucleotides read TGTGCCAGCAGCCAAGACCCTAGAGGCTATGGCTACACCTTC.